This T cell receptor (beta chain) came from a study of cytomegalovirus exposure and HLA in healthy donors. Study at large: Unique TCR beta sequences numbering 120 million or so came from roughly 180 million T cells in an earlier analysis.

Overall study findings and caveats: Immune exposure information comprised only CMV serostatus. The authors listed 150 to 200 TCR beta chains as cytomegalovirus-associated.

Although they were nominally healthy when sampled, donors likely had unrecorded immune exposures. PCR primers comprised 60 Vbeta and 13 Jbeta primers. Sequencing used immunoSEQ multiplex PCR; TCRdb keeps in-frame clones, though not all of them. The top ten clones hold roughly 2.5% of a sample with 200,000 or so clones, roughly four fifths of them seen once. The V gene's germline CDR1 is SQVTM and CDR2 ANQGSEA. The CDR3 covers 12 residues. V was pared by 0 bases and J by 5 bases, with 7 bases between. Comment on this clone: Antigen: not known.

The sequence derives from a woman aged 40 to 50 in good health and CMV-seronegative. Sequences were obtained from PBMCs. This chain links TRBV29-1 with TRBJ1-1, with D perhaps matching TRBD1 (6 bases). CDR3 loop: CSVEEGATEAFF. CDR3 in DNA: TGCAGCGTTGAAGAGGGGGCAACTGAAGCTTTCTTT. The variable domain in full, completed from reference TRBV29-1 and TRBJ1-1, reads SAVISQKPSRDICQRGTSLTIQCQVDSQVTMMFWYRQQPGQSLTLIATANQGSEATYESGFVIDKFPISRPNLTFSTLTVSNMSPEDSSIYLCSVEEGATEAFFGQGTRLTVV.